This entry features one T cell receptor beta chain sequence. TCRdb's copy holds only in-frame clones and misses some; the assay was immunoSEQ multiplex PCR. Among about 18,000 clones listed, around 70% were seen once. The data were obtained in a study of sequential checkpoint blockade in melanoma. Background on the study: Matched biopsies came pretreatment and at week 13 for 20 to 25 patients.

Treatment in this sample: randomized to nivolumab then ipilimumab (arm A) or the reverse (arm B). The CDR3 covers 16 residues. Per germline, CDR1 SGHNT and CDR2 YENEEA. The V gene lost 3 bases and the J gene lost 0 bases, with 12 bases spanning the gap. This clonotype was obtained from a human donor with melanoma. The specimen was tumor tissue (inferred from file names), collected from a patient given nivolumab and ipilimumab in sequence. The rearrangement joins TRBV11-3 to TRBJ1-3; D may be TRBD1 (6 bases). CDR3 DNA: TGTGCCAGCAGCTTTCAGGGGCCCCTCTCTGGAAACACCATATATTTT. The encoded protein is CASSFQGPLSGNTIYF.